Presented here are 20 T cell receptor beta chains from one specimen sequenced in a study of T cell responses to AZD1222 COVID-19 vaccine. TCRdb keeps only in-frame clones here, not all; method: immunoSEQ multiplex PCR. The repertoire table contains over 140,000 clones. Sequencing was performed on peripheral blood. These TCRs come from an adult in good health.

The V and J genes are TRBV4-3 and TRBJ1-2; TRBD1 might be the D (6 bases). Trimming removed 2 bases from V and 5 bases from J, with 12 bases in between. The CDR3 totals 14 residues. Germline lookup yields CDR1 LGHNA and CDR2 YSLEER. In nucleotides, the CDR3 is TGCGCCAGCAGCCAACAACAGGGTTATTATGGCTACACCTTC. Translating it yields CASSQQQGYYGYTF.

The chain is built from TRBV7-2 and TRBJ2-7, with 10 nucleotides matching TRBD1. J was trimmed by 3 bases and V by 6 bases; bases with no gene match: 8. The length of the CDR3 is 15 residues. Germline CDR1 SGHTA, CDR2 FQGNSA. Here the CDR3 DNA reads TGTGCCAGCAGGCCGACAGGGGGCGTTTTCTACGAGCAGTACTTC. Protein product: CASRPTGGVFYEQYF. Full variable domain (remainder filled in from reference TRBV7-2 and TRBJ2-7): GAGVSQSPSNKVTEKGKDVELRCDPISGHTALYWYRQSLGQGLEFLIYFQGNSAPDKSGLPSDRFSAERTGGSVSTLTIQRTQQEDSAVYLCASRPTGGVFYEQYFGPGTRLTVT.

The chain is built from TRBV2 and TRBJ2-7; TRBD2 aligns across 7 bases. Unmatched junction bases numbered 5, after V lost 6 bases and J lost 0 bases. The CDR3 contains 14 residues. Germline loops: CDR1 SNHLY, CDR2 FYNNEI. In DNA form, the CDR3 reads TGTGCCAGCAGGACTAGCTGGGGCTCCTACGAGCAGTACTTC. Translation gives CASRTSWGSYEQYF.

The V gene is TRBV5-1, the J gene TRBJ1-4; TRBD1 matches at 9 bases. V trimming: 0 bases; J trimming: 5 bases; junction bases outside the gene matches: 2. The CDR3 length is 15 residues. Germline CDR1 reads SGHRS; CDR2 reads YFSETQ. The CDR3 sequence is CASSLAGQGNEKLFF. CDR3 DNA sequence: TGCGCCAGCAGCTTGGCTGGACAGGGGAATGAAAAACTGTTTTTT.

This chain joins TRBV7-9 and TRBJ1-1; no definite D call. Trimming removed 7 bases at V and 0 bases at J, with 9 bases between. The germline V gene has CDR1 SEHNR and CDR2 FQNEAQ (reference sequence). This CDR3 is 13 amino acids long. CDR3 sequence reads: CASKASMNTEAFF. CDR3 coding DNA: TGTGCCAGCAAGGCCTCGATGAACACTGAAGCTTTCTTT.

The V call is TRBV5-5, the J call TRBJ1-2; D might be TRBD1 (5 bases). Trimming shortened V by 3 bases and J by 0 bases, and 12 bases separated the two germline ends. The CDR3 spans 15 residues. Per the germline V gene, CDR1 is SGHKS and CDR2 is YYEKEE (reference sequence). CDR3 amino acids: CASSWEGPANYGYTF. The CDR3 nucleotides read TGTGCCAGCAGCTGGGAGGGGCCCGCTAACTATGGCTACACCTTC.

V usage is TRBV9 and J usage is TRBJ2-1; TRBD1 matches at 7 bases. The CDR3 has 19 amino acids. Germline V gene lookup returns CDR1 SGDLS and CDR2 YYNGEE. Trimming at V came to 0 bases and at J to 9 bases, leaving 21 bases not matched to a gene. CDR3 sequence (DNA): TGTGCCAGCAGCGTAGCTGTTTTCGGGACAGACCGCAACCGAGGTGAGCAGTTCTTC. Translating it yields CASSVAVFGTDRNRGEQFF.

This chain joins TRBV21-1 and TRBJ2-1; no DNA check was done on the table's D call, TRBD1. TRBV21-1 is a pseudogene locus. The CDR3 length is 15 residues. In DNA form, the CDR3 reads TGTGCCAGCAGCAAATGGGACAGGGGGTATATTGAGCAGTTCTTC. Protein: CASSKWDRGYIEQFF.

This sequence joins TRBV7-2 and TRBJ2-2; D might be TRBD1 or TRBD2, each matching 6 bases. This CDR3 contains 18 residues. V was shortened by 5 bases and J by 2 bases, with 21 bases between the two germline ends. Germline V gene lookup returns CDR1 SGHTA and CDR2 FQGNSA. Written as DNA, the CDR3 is TGTGCCAGCAGCCGGAGAGGGGGGTTCTATGGTAACACCGGGGAGCTGTTTTTT. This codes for CASSRRGGFYGNTGELFF.

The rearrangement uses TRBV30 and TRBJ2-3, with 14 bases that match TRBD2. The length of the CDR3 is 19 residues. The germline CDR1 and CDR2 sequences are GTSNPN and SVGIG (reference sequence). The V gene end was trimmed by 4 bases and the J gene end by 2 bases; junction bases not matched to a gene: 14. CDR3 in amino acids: CAWTHRLAGGLNFTDTQYF. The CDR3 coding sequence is TGTGCCTGGACCCACCGACTAGCGGGGGGGCTCAACTTCACAGATACGCAGTATTTT.

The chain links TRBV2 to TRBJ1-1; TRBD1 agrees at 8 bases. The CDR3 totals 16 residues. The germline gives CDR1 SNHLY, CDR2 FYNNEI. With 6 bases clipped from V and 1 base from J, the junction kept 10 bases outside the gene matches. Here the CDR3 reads CASRVKTTGGNTEAFF. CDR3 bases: TGTGCCAGCAGGGTAAAAACTACAGGGGGGAACACTGAAGCTTTCTTT.

In nucleotides, the CDR3 is TGCGCCAGCTACAGGACTCAGGGGGTCGCCGGGGAGCTGTTTTTT. It specifies CASYRTQGVAGELFF. V usage is TRBV5-1 and J usage is TRBJ2-2, with 7 bases aligning to TRBD1. The V gene end was trimmed by 7 bases and the J gene end by 6 bases; junction bases not matched to a gene: 12. The CDR3 extends over 15 amino acids. The germline CDR1 and CDR2 sequences are SGHRS and YFSETQ.

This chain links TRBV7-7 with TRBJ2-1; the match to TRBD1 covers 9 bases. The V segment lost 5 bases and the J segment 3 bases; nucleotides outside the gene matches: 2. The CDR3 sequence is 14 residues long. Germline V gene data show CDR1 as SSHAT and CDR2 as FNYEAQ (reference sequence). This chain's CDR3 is CASSPGQGYNEQFF. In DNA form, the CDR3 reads TGTGCCAGCAGCCCGGGACAGGGCTACAATGAGCAGTTCTTC.

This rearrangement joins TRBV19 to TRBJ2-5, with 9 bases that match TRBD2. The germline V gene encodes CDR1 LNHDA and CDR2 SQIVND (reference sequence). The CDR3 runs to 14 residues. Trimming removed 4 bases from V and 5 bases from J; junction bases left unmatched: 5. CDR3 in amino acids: CASSSGGAGETQYF. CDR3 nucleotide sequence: TGTGCCAGTAGTAGCGGGGGGGCCGGGGAGACCCAGTACTTC.

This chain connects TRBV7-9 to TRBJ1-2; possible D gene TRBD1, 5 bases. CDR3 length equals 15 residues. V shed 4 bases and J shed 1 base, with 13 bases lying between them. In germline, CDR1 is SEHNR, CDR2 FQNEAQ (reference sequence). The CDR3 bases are TGTGCCAGCAGCTATAAATCTGGGGGTAACTATGGCTACACCTTC. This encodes CASSYKSGGNYGYTF. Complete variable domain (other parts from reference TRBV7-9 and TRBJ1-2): DTGVSQNPRHKITKRGQNVTFRCDPISEHNRLYWYRQTLGQGPEFLTYFQNEAQLEKSRLLSDRFSAERPKGSFSTLEIQRTEQGDSAMYLCASSYKSGGNYGYTFGSGTRLTVV.

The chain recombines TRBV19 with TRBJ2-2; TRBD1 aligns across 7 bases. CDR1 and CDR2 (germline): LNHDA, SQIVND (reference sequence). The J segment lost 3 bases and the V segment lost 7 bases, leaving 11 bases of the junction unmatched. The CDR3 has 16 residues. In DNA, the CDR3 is TGTGCCAGTACCGACGGACAGGAGACTTACACCGGGGAGCTGTTTTTT. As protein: CASTDGQETYTGELFF. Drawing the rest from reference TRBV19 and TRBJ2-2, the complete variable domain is DGGITQSPKYLFRKEGQNVTLSCEQNLNHDAMYWYRQDPGQGLRLIYYSQIVNDFQKGDIAEGYSVSREKKESFPLTVTSAQKNPTAFYLCASTDGQETYTGELFFGEGSRLTVL.

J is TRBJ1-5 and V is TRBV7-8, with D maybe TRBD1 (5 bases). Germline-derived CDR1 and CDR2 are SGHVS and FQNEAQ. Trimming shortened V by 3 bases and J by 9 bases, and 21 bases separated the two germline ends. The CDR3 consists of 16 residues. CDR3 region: CASSFVGGGAQGPQHF. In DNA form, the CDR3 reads TGTGCCAGCAGCTTTGTTGGGGGGGGAGCCCAGGGGCCCCAGCATTTT.

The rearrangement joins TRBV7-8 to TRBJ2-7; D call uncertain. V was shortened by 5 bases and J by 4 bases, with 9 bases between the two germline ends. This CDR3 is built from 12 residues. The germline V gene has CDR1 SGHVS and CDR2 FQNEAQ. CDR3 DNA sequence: TGTGCCAGCAGCCGATCCCAATACGAGCAGTACTTC. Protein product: CASSRSQYEQYF.

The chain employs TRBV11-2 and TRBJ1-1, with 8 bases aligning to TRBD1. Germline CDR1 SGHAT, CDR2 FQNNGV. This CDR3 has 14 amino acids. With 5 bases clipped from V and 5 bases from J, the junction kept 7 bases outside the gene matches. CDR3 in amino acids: CASSGQGRGTEAFF. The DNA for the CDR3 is TGTGCCAGCAGCGGACAGGGTCGGGGTACTGAAGCTTTCTTT.

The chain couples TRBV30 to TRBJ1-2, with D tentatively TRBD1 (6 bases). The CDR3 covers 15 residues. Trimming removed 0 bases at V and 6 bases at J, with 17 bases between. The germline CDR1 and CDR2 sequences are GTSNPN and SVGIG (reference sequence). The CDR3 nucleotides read TGTGCCTGGAGTGTATCCCCTCAGGGGAGTGATGGCTACACCTTC. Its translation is CAWSVSPQGSDGYTF.